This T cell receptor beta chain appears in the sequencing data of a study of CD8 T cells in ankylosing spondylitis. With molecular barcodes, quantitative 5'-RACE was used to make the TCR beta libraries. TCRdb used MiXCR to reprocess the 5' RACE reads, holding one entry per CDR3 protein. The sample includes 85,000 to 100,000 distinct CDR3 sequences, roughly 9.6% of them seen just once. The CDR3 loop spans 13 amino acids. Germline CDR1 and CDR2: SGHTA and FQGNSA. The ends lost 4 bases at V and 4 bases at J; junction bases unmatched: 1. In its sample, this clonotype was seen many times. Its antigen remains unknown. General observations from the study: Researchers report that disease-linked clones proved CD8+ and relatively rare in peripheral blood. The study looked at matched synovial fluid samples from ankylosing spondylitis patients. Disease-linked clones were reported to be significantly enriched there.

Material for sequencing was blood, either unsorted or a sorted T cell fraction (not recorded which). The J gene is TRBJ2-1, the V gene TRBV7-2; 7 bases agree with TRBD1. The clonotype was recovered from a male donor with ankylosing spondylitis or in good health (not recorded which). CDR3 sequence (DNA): TGTGCCAGCAGCTGGGACAGATACAATGAGCAGTTCTTC. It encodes CASSWDRYNEQFF.